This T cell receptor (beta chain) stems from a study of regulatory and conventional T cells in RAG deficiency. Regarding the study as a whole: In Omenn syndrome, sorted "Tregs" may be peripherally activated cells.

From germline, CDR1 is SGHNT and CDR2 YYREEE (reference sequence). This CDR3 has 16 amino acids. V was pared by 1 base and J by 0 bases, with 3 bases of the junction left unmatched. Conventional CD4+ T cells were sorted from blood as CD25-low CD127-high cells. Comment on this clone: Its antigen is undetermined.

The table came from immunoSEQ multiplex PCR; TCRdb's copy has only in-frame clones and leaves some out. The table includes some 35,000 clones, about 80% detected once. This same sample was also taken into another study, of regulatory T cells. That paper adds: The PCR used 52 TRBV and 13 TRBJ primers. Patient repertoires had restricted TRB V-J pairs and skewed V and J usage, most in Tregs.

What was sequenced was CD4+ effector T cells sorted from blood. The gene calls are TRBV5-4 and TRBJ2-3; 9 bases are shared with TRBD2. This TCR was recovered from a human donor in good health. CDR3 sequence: CASSLRLAGSTDTQYF. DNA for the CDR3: TGTGCCAGCAGCTTGCGTCTAGCGGGGAGCACAGATACGCAGTATTTT.